This passage covers 32 T cell receptor beta chains from one sample sequenced in a study of spatial heterogeneity in lung cancer. Time point meaning: sample taken at primary tumor resection. Using its own MiXCR run on the 5' RACE reads, TCRdb lists one record per CDR3 protein. The sample has fewer than 40,000 distinct CDR3 sequences; 7.5% are singletons. This specimen consisted of PBMCs, obtained at surgery. The source of these receptors is a male donor with early-stage non-small cell lung cancer.

This clonotype was seen at least ten times. The junction differs from germline at one of its ends, possibly a read error. The chain has TRBV19 and TRBJ2-2; D possibly corresponds to TRBD1 (6 bases). CDR1 is LNHDA, CDR2 SQIVND, per germline (reference sequence). The CDR3 loop spans 14 amino acids. The CDR3 nucleotides are TGTGCCAGCAGACAGGCTACGAACGCCGGGGAGCTGTTTTTT. It is translated as CASRQATNAGELFF. Complete variable domain (other parts from reference TRBV19 and TRBJ2-2): DGGITQSPKYLFRKEGQNVTLSCEQNLNHDAMYWYRQDPGQGLRLIYYSQIVNDFQKGDIAEGYSVSREKKESFPLTVTSAQKNPTAFYLCASRQATNAGELFFGEGSRLTVL.

This clonotype was found many times. This rearrangement joins TRBV29-1 to TRBJ2-1; D is uncertain. Deletions cut 7 bases from V and 7 bases from J, with 20 bases between. There are 14 residues in the CDR3. Germline loops: CDR1 SQVTM, CDR2 ANQGSEA. The chain's CDR3 is CSALGSPSGNEQFF. The CDR3 nucleotides are TGCAGCGCCCTGGGGTCGCCGTCGGGTAATGAGCAGTTCTTC.

CDR3 coding DNA: TGTGCCAGCAGCTTCAGGGAGGGTCTTAACATTCAGTACTTC. It encodes CASSFREGLNIQYF. This chain uses TRBV7-2 with TRBJ2-4; TRBD2 matches 7 bases. Germline CDR1 is SGHTA and CDR2 is FQGNSA. CDR3 length: 14 residues. Trimming took 3 bases from V and 7 from J; bases not matched to a gene: 6.

This clonotype was detected many times. The chain combines TRBV30 with TRBJ1-3; D is ambiguous. The CDR3 totals 16 residues. V lost 4 bases to trimming and J lost 0 bases, with 16 bases between them. Germline V gene lookup returns CDR1 GTSNPN and CDR2 SVGIG (reference sequence). The CDR3 nucleotides are TGTGCCTGGATGGAGGCCAGCATTAACTCTGGAAACACCATATATTTT. It yields the protein CAWMEASINSGNTIYF.

This clonotype was counted ten times or more. The chain is built from TRBV11-2 and TRBJ1-5; D remains ambiguous. With 5 bases removed from V and 2 bases from J, the gap between germline ends came to 13 bases. The length of the CDR3 is 15 residues. Germline V lookup: CDR1 SGHAT, CDR2 FQNNGV. As DNA, the CDR3 is TGTGCCAGCAGCCTCATTTTGGCAGGCAATCAGCCCCAGCATTTT. It translates to CASSLILAGNQPQHF.

Many counts were recorded for this clonotype. The rearrangement uses TRBV5-8 and TRBJ1-6; D gene unclear. Trimming removed 2 bases from V and 5 bases from J, with 17 bases in between. CDR1 and CDR2 (germline): SGHTS, YDEGEE. This CDR3 contains 17 residues. The CDR3 spells CASSFRQSTTHNSPLHF. CDR3 DNA sequence: TGTGCCAGCAGCTTCAGACAATCGACGACTCATAATTCACCCCTCCACTTT. The full variable domain, in which reference TRBV5-8 and TRBJ1-6 provide the parts outside the CDR3, is EAGVTQSPTHLIKTRGQQATLRCSPISGHTSVYWYQQALGLGLQFLLWYDEGEERNRGNFPPRFSGRQFPNYSSELNVNALELEDSALYLCASSFRQSTTHNSPLHFGNGTRLTVT.

This clonotype was counted at least ten times. V gene TRBV6-5 combines with J gene TRBJ2-3, with 7 bases lining up with TRBD2. This CDR3 contains 14 residues. Germline CDR1 and CDR2: MNHEY and SVGAGI. Germline trimming cut 6 bases from V and 3 bases from J; bases unmatched to any gene: 6. CDR3 nucleotides: TGTGCCAGCAGCTACGGGGAGGGGACAGATACGCAGTATTTT. Protein sequence: CASSYGEGTDTQYF.

This clonotype was recorded at least ten times. DNA of the CDR3: TGCGCCAGCAGCTTGGAGGGGAGGAACTCTGGAAACACCATATATTTT. This encodes CASSLEGRNSGNTIYF. V is TRBV5-1 and J is TRBJ1-3; weak D call: TRBD1 (5 bases). CDR3 length: 16 amino acids. Trimming removed 0 bases from V and 0 bases from J, with 10 bases in between. Germline V gene lookup returns CDR1 SGHRS and CDR2 YFSETQ.

The sample holds many counts of this clonotype. The J gene is TRBJ2-3, the V gene TRBV6-5; D possibly corresponds to TRBD1 (5 bases). Trimming shortened V by 2 bases and J by 6 bases, and 12 bases separated the two germline ends. CDR1 is MNHEY and CDR2 is SVGAGI in the germline V gene. This CDR3 spans 14 amino acids. The CDR3 bases are TGTGCCAGCAGTTACGGGGCCTCGAGGGATACGCAGTATTTT. The encoded protein is CASSYGASRDTQYF.

A few counts support this clonotype. The genes are TRBV4-1 and TRBJ2-2; D is undetermined. CDR1 and CDR2 from the germline V gene are MGHRA and YSYEKL. The CDR3 covers 15 residues. Trimming left V 4 bases short and J 1 base short, with 10 bases between. The DNA for the CDR3 is TGCGCCAGCAGCCGCCTCCAGTTGAACACCGGGGAGCTGTTTTTT. This sequence encodes CASSRLQLNTGELFF.

This sequence joins TRBV20-1 and TRBJ1-2; D is possibly TRBD1 (6 bases). CDR1 is DFQATT and CDR2 is SNEGSKA in the germline V gene (reference sequence). The length of the CDR3 is 15 residues. Trimming removed 5 bases at V and 5 bases at J, with 21 bases between. The DNA for the CDR3 is TGCAGTGCTCCCCTAGGGTCAGGGGAGGAGTATGGCTACACCTTC. Its protein product is CSAPLGSGEEYGYTF.

The rearrangement joins TRBV29-1 to TRBJ2-7; weak D call: TRBD2 (6 bases). The V and J ends lost 6 bases and 4 bases respectively, with 10 bases between them. The CDR3 sequence is 11 residues long. Germline CDR1 SQVTM, CDR2 ANQGSEA. CDR3 sequence reads: CSVGLFYEQYV. CDR3 sequence (DNA): TGCAGCGTAGGACTATTTTACGAGCAGTACGTC.

There are many counts of this clonotype. This chain joins TRBV7-2 and TRBJ1-3; D is ambiguous. CDR1 and CDR2 from the germline V gene are SGHTA and FQGNSA. The CDR3 runs 15 residues. The germline V and J ends were trimmed by 0 bases and 3 bases, with 9 bases remaining between them. The CDR3 DNA reads TGTGCCAGCAGCTTAGCGCCCGGGGTTGGAAACACCATATATTTT. Encoded protein: CASSLAPGVGNTIYF. The whole variable domain, remainder taken from reference TRBV7-2 and TRBJ1-3, is GAGVSQSPSNKVTEKGKDVELRCDPISGHTALYWYRQSLGQGLEFLIYFQGNSAPDKSGLPSDRFSAERTGGSVSTLTIQRTQQEDSAVYLCASSLAPGVGNTIYFGEGSWLTVV.

By proportion, this clonotype is medium-sized. The chain combines TRBV12-3 or TRBV12-4 with TRBJ2-1; TRBD1 aligns across 7 bases. The CDR3 is made up of 12 amino acids. The V gene end was trimmed by 8 bases and the J gene end by 7 bases; junction bases not matched to a gene: 5. The CDR3 spells CASQTGLNEQFF. In DNA, the CDR3 is TGTGCCAGCCAGACAGGGCTTAATGAGCAGTTCTTC.

This clonotype was counted between two and nine times. CDR3 in amino acids: CASSSAGWDETQYF. The CDR3 nucleotides read TGTGCCAGCAGCTCAGCGGGATGGGATGAGACCCAGTACTTC. V gene TRBV5-6 combines with J gene TRBJ2-5, with 7 bases lining up with TRBD2. Germline V CDR1 and CDR2: SGHDT, YYEEEE. The CDR3 totals 14 residues. V lost 3 bases to trimming and J lost 5 bases; unmatched junction nucleotides: 7.

The sample holds a few counts of this clonotype. The rearrangement joins TRBV11-2 to TRBJ2-1, with 10 bases matching TRBD2. The J segment lost 10 bases and the V segment lost 4 bases, leaving 4 bases of the junction unmatched. This CDR3 has 13 residues. Germline V gene data show CDR1 as SGHAT and CDR2 as FQNNGV. CDR3 residues: CASSSPGLAEQFF. The CDR3 coding sequence is TGTGCCAGCAGCTCACCGGGACTAGCGGAGCAGTTCTTC.

Many counts were recorded for this clonotype. The genes are TRBV6-6 and TRBJ1-1; D ambiguous. The length of the CDR3 is 11 residues. Trimming cost V 7 bases and J 3 bases, with 6 bases left between them. CDR1 and CDR2 from the germline V gene are MNHNY and SVGAGI (reference sequence). The CDR3 is CASKGYTEAFF. In DNA, the CDR3 is TGTGCCAGCAAGGGTTACACTGAAGCTTTCTTT.

This clonotype appeared many times. This chain uses TRBV10-3 with TRBJ1-1; D gene ambiguous. The length of the CDR3 is 15 residues. Looked up from germline, CDR1 is ENHRY and CDR2 is SYGVKD. Trimming took off 3 bases at V and 0 bases at J, with 11 bases between the two ends. CDR3 region: CAISDHNRMNTEAFF. DNA of the CDR3: TGTGCCATCAGTGACCATAACAGAATGAACACTGAAGCTTTCTTT.

This clonotype was observed many times. V gene TRBV20-1 combines with J gene TRBJ2-7; 9 nucleotides line up with TRBD2. The CDR3 is made up of 13 amino acids. Germline trimming cut 6 bases from V and 5 bases from J; bases unmatched to any gene: 8. The germline V gene encodes CDR1 DFQATT and CDR2 SNEGSKA (reference sequence). The CDR3 DNA is TGCAGTGCGGGGATTAGCGGGGGACACGAGCAGTACTTC. This translates into CSAGISGGHEQYF.

This clonotype was found a few times. The chain links TRBV6-5 to TRBJ2-5; no definite D call. The CDR3 is made up of 12 amino acids. V lost 0 bases to trimming and J lost 5 bases, with 4 bases between them. Per the germline V gene, CDR1 is MNHEY and CDR2 is SVGAGI. The DNA of the CDR3 is TGTGCCAGCAGTTACTCTGGGGAGACCCAGTACTTC. Protein product: CASSYSGETQYF.

The sample holds many counts of this clonotype. J is TRBJ2-2 and V is TRBV19, with D possibly called TRBD1 or TRBD2 (5 bases each). V lost 5 bases and J lost 4, with 20 bases in between. This CDR3 spans 17 amino acids. Germline CDR1 reads LNHDA; CDR2 reads SQIVND (reference sequence). CDR3 in DNA: TGTGCCAGTAGTGCCAACCCTCCTGGGGCGGGCACCGGGGAGCTGTTTTTT. The encoded protein is CASSANPPGAGTGELFF.

The table lists this clonotype with many counts. The chain links TRBV6-5 to TRBJ1-6; 9 bases are shared with TRBD1. The J segment lost 11 bases and the V segment lost 5 bases, leaving 7 bases of the junction unmatched. The CDR3 runs 14 residues. Germline loops: CDR1 MNHEY, CDR2 SVGAGI. The chain's CDR3 is CASSDGQGMAPLHF. The CDR3 DNA sequence: TGTGCCAGCAGTGACGGACAGGGGATGGCACCCCTCCACTTT.

Many counts were recorded for this clonotype. The chain has TRBV7-2 and TRBJ2-5; TRBD2 matches 12 bases. This CDR3 region has 16 residues. Germline CDR1 reads SGHTA; CDR2 reads FQGNSA. The ends lost 4 bases at V and 0 bases at J; junction bases unmatched: 3. The CDR3 DNA follows: TGTGCCAGCAGCTCTGGGACTAGCGGGTACCAAGAGACCCAGTACTTC. Residues: CASSSGTSGYQETQYF.

Only a few counts were recorded for this clonotype. CDR3 amino acids: CSAATGSGNTIYF. CDR3 in DNA: TGCAGTGCTGCGACAGGGTCTGGAAACACCATATATTTT. The rearrangement joins TRBV20-1 to TRBJ1-3; the match to TRBD1 covers 7 bases. The CDR3 runs to 13 residues. Germline values: CDR1 DFQATT, CDR2 SNEGSKA (reference sequence). V shed 5 bases and J 1 base; nucleotides not matched to a gene: 2.

V and J are TRBV9 and TRBJ2-3, with 10 positions matching TRBD2. There are 16 residues in the CDR3. Germline CDR1 reads SGDLS; CDR2 reads YYNGEE. Trimming removed 4 bases from V and 2 bases from J; junction bases left unmatched: 7. CDR3 DNA: TGTGCCAGCAGCCCCAGGACTAGCGGATACACAGATACGCAGTATTTT. Translation: CASSPRTSGYTDTQYF.

At least ten counts were recorded for this clonotype. The chain uses TRBV6-5 and TRBJ1-4, with D hard to call. The length of the CDR3 is 13 residues. Germline CDR1 MNHEY, CDR2 SVGAGI. Trimming removed 5 bases from V and 4 bases from J, with 8 bases in between. In DNA, the CDR3 is TGTGCCAGCAGTCAGACGATTAATGAAAAACTGTTTTTT. Encoded protein: CASSQTINEKLFF.

This clonotype was recorded at least ten times. The chain uses TRBV30 and TRBJ1-1, with D hard to call. Germline V lookup: CDR1 GTSNPN, CDR2 SVGIG (reference sequence). Trimming took 5 bases from V and 5 from J, leaving 18 bases between them. The CDR3 totals 14 residues. CDR3 loop: CAWWTDDGVTEAFF. CDR3 coding DNA: TGTGCCTGGTGGACCGATGATGGAGTTACTGAAGCTTTCTTT.

The rearrangement uses TRBV7-9 and TRBJ2-1; possible D gene TRBD2, 5 bases. The CDR3 length is 14 residues. Germline V lookup: CDR1 SEHNR, CDR2 FQNEAQ (reference sequence). V lost 3 bases and J lost 0, with 6 bases in between. The CDR3 sequence is CASSLRVSYNEQFF. For the CDR3, the DNA is TGTGCCAGCAGCTTGCGGGTCTCCTACAATGAGCAGTTCTTC.

A word on this clonotype: The junction and the germline gene differ at one end; a read error may be behind it. V is TRBV6-1 and J is TRBJ1-3; maybe TRBD1 (6 bases). Germline V gene lookup returns CDR1 MNHNS and CDR2 SASEGT. The CDR3 has 15 amino acids. CDR3 coding DNA: TGTACCAGCAGTATTCTACAGGGATCTGGAAACACCATATATTTT. Encoded protein: CTSSILQGSGNTIYF.

The V and J genes are TRBV28 and TRBJ1-5; D gene ambiguous. Germline V gives CDR1 MDHEN, CDR2 SYDVKM. V was cut by 3 bases and J by 4 bases, with 4 bases left in between. This CDR3 contains 12 residues. The CDR3, as DNA: TGTGCCAGCAGTTTGGTGAATCAGCCCCAGCATTTT. Residues: CASSLVNQPQHF.

This clonotype was detected ten times or more. The chain joins TRBV29-1 to TRBJ2-3; the match to TRBD1 covers 10 bases. The CDR3 contains 16 residues. CDR1 and CDR2 (germline): SQVTM, ANQGSEA. Trimming took 4 bases from V and 9 from J; bases not matched to a gene: 16. CDR3 DNA sequence: TGCAGCGTTGGAGGCCGCCAGGGACAGGGGATTGTGACGCAGTATTTT. Protein product: CSVGGRQGQGIVTQYF.

This clonotype was seen a handful of times. The V and J genes are TRBV7-6 and TRBJ2-7, with 9 bases identical to TRBD2. The CDR3 is made up of 16 amino acids. Trimming cost V 5 bases and J 0 bases; bases outside gene matches: 8. Germline V lookup: CDR1 SGHVS, CDR2 FNYEAQ. The CDR3, as DNA: TGTGCCAGCAGCCCTACGAGCGGGGGGCACTCCTACGAGCAGTACTTC. It encodes CASSPTSGGHSYEQYF.